This T cell receptor (beta chain) appears in the sequencing data of a study of cytomegalovirus exposure and HLA in healthy donors. Findings and caveats of the study: Most TCR beta V segments were productive about 87% or about 30% of the time in an earlier analysis. Across donors, sequencing depth was assumed by presence/absence analyses to be roughly uniform.

The CDR3 is 14 amino acids. Germline V CDR1 and CDR2: SGHTS, YDEGEE. Trimming removed 0 bases at V and 3 bases at J, with 10 bases between. For this clone: Its antigen is unidentified.

13 Jbeta primers and 60 Vbeta primers were used for the PCR. Sequenced by immunoSEQ multiplex PCR; TCRdb stores in-frame clones only, minus some. The table lists about 190,000 clones, around 79% of them singletons. The sample taken for sequencing was PBMCs. The TCR comes from a woman aged 50 to 60 in good health and CMV-seronegative. The chain has TRBV5-8 and TRBJ2-7; a weak D match, TRBD2 (6 bases). CDR3 DNA sequence: TGTGCCAGCAGCTTGGGGGGGACTTACTACGAGCAGTACTTC. This codes for CASSLGGTYYEQYF.